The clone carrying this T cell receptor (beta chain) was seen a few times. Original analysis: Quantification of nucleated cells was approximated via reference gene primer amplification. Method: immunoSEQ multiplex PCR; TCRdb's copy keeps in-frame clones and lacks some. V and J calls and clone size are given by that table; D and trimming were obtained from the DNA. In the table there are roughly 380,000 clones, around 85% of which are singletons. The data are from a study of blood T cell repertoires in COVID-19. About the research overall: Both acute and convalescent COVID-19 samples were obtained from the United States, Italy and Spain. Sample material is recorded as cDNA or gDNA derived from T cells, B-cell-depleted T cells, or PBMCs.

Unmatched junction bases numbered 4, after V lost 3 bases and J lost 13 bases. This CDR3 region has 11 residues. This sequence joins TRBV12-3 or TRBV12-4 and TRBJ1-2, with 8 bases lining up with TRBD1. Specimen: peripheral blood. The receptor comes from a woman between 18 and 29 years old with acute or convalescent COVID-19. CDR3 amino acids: CASSLGQAVTF. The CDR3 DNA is TGTGCCAGCAGTTTGGGACAGGCAGTCACCTTC.